This TCR beta chain was obtained from a study of post-analysis software for immune sequencing data (dated by TCRdb to the mid-2010s). About the full investigation: The recorded disease courses included relapsing-remitting, secondary progressive and progressive-relapsing multiple sclerosis, and some patients had no subtype annotation. The patient repertoires were set against ten to eleven previously published healthy control repertoires from donors whose ages ranged from roughly 6 to 27 years. A subset of samples was prepared in parallel using single-end sample barcoding, then pooled and co-amplified after Illumina adapter ligation. What the research found in general, with its limitations: Significantly lower normalized Chao1 diversity was found in multiple sclerosis patients than in controls, suggesting substantial peripheral T-cell clonal expansion. The multiple sclerosis patient group was slightly younger than the control group. Strong co-clustering of samples prepared in the same batch was shown by direct clustering with F measure, prompting a batch-effect correction. Patients showed significantly higher frequencies than controls for a handful of TRBV segments, among them TRBV5-6, TRBV5-1 and TRBV20-1.

On this clonotype itself: The specificity of this receptor is unknown. No base qualities exist here, and no much larger clone lies one base off it.

The library was made by PCR. Instrument used: Illumina HiSeq 2500. To reduce PCR and sequencing biases, unique molecular identifiers were incorporated into the TCR beta cDNA libraries. Every 1 to 10 million input T cells yielded approximately 500,000 cDNA molecules, meaning each molecule approximated one T cell. The patient libraries were prepared and sequenced with the same protocol used for the earlier healthy control dataset. Samples belonging to the same batch were prepared together, multiplexed and sequenced on a shared HiSeq lane. The authors' analysis ran thus. Raw barcoded reads were processed with MIGEC, discarding single-read molecular identifier groups before consensus assembly and CDR3 extraction. Clonotype tables were post-analysed with VDJtools, and diversity was normalized by down-sampling all datasets to the smallest sample size. To correct batch-related cross-sample contamination, repertoire overlap clustering matched CDR3 amino acid sequences but not nucleotide sequences. The public reads were reanalyzed by TCRdb: fastp trimming at Q25, MiXCR alignment, in-frame beta chains only. Identical CDR3 protein sequences are pooled into one entry, listed with their most common genes and DNA. The V and J calls here are based on TCRdb, not the publication. Recorded for this sample are roughly 620,000 distinct CDR3 sequences; 44% of them occurred a single time. The ten largest clones add up to under 2% of the sample.

Taken from cysteine to phenylalanine, the CDR3 has 14 residues. Of all the DNA, just the CDR3 is kept, 42 bases in frame from base 1. The V end loses 4 bases and the J end loses 7 bases, and a stretch of 15 bases separates them. The germline V gene (reference sequence) supplies CDR1 SGHKS and CDR2 YYEKEE. To demonstrate the VDJtools post-analysis software, TCR beta repertoires were profiled from the peripheral blood of 10 to 15 young patients with multiple sclerosis. The multiple sclerosis patients were children and adolescents ranging in age from about 6 to 16 years. The chain is encoded by TRBV5-5 joined to TRBJ2-1, with TRBD2 tentatively as D gene (6 bases match). The sample taken for sequencing was blood. This clonotype was obtained from a girl between 10 and 17 years old with multiple sclerosis. DNA sequence: TGTGCCAGCAGCCAGGGACTTATCGGTAATGAGCAGTTCTTC. Translation gives CASSQGLIGNEQFF.